What follows are 7 T cell receptor beta chains derived from one specimen sequenced in a study of blood T cell repertoires in COVID-19. This table comes from immunoSEQ multiplex PCR, and its TCRdb copy is limited to in-frame clones, with some not included. The sample has about 65,000 clones; about 81% are singletons. Sequencing was carried out using peripheral blood. The receptors stem from a man older than 75 with acute or convalescent COVID-19.

By sample share, this clone is medium-sized (0.01 to 0.1%). The chain combines TRBV25-1 with TRBJ2-1, with a possible D match to TRBD2 (7 bases). CDR1 and CDR2 (germline): MGHDK, SYGVNS. The CDR3 covers 16 residues. V was pared by 3 bases and J by 3 bases, with 15 bases between. The CDR3 loop reads CASSDARGPRYNEQFF. CDR3 DNA: TGTGCCAGCAGTGACGCGCGGGGGCCCCGCTACAATGAGCAGTTCTTC.

V is TRBV7-9 and J is TRBJ2-5; D may be TRBD1 (5 bases). Per the germline V gene, CDR1 is SEHNR and CDR2 is FQNEAQ (reference sequence). V was pared by 5 bases and J by 5 bases, with 12 bases between. CDR3 length equals 13 residues. The CDR3 region has the DNA TGTGCCAGCAGCCAAGGGGCCGGGGAGACCCAGTACTTC. It yields the protein CASSQGAGETQYF.

The chain has TRBV6-5 and TRBJ1-1; tentatively, D is TRBD1 (5 bases). V was clipped by 5 bases and J by 6 bases, with 7 bases between them. In germline, CDR1 is MNHEY, CDR2 SVGAGI. CDR3 length equals 11 residues. Written as DNA, the CDR3 is TGTGCCAGCAGTCTGGGGCCTGAAGCTTTCTTT. Protein sequence: CASSLGPEAFF.

This clone counts as medium-sized. The J gene is TRBJ2-2, the V gene TRBV10-1, with D possibly being TRBD1 (8 bases). The V gene's germline CDR1 is WNHNN and CDR2 SYGVQD (reference sequence). The CDR3 is 17 residues long. V lost 3 bases to trimming and J lost 0 bases, with 14 bases between them. CDR3 sequence: CASSERGGQANTGELFF. The CDR3 bases are TGCGCCAGCAGTGAAAGGGGGGGACAGGCGAACACCGGGGAGCTGTTTTTT.

The chain couples TRBV5-1 to TRBJ2-3; D possibly corresponds to TRBD2 (6 bases). This CDR3 spans 15 amino acids. The V end was cut by 4 bases, the J end by 4 bases, with 16 bases between. The germline CDR1 and CDR2 sequences are SGHRS and YFSETQ. CDR3 in DNA: TGCGCCAGCAGCGCGAGGGACTCCGGGGCAGATACGCAGTATTTT. Translation: CASSARDSGADTQYF.

J is TRBJ1-4 and V is TRBV6-5; D uncertain. The germline V and J ends were trimmed by 8 bases and 11 bases, with 15 bases remaining between them. Germline values: CDR1 MNHEY, CDR2 SVGAGI. The length of the CDR3 is 12 residues. The CDR3 reads CASGQQSWKLFF. The CDR3 DNA is TGTGCCAGCGGGCAGCAATCTTGGAAACTGTTTTTT.

V is TRBV6-6 and J is TRBJ2-5, with D hard to call. CDR1 and CDR2 from the germline V gene are MNHNY and SVGAGI (reference sequence). This CDR3 is 15 amino acids long. Deletions cut 5 bases from V and 4 bases from J, with 17 bases between. The DNA of the CDR3 is TGTGCCAGCAGTCTAGAGCAGGTGACCGCAGAGACCCAGTACTTC. It is translated as CASSLEQVTAETQYF.